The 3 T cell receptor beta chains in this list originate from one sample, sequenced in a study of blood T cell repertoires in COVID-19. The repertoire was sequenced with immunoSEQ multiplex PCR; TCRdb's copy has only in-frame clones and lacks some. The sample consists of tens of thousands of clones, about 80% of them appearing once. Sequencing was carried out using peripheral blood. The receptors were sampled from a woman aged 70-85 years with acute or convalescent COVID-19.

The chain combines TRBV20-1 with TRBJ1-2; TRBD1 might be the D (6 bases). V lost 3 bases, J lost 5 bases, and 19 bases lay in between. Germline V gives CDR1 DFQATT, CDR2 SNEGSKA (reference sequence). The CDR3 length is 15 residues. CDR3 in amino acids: CSASVLTGTLYGYTF. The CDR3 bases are TGCAGTGCTAGTGTACTCACCGGGACATTATATGGCTACACCTTC.

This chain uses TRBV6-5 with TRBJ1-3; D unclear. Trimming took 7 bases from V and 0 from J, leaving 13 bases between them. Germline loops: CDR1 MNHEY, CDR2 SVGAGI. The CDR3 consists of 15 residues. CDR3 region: CASTERVYSGNTIYF. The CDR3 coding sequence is TGTGCCAGCACGGAGAGGGTCTACTCTGGAAACACCATATATTTT.

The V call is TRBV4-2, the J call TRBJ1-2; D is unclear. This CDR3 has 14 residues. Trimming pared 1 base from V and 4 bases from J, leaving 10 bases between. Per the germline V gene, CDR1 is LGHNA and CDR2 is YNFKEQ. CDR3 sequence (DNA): TGTGCCAGCAGCCAAGGCAGGCAAATCTATGGCTACACCTTC. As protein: CASSQGRQIYGYTF.